A single sample gave rise to the 31 T cell receptor beta chains below, sequenced in a study of blood T cell repertoires in COVID-19. Using immunoSEQ multiplex PCR, the repertoire was profiled, and TCRdb retains in-frame clones only, with some absent. The table includes approximately 240,000 clones, 87% detected once. The sequencing input was peripheral blood. The source of these receptors is a woman aged 18-35 years who had recovered from COVID-19.

The chain carries TRBV21-1 and TRBJ2-2; the table assigns TRBD2, which was not confirmed against the DNA. TRBV21-1 is a documented pseudogene. The CDR3 runs to 16 residues. This CDR3 is CASSNYESIDTGELFF. CDR3 coding DNA: TGTGCCAGCAGCAACTACGAATCAATCGACACCGGGGAGCTGTTTTTT.

CDR3 amino acids: CASSLRDSSYNEQFF. In DNA form, the CDR3 reads TGTGCCAGCAGCCTTAGGGACAGTTCTTACAATGAGCAGTTCTTC. The chain has TRBV11-3 and TRBJ2-1, with 7 bases identical to TRBD1. V shed 5 bases and J 4 bases; nucleotides not matched to a gene: 8. Germline values: CDR1 SGHNT, CDR2 YENEEA. This CDR3 has 15 residues.

This chain uses TRBV4-3 with TRBJ2-5; 11 bases are shared with TRBD1. Germline V lookup: CDR1 LGHNA, CDR2 YSLEER. CDR3 length: 18 amino acids. V was clipped by 2 bases and J by 5 bases; unmatched bases: 13. The CDR3 bases are TGCGCCAGCAGCCAATACGCCGGACAGGGGGCCGAACGGGAGACCCAGTACTTC. Translated, it gives CASSQYAGQGAERETQYF.

This clone was seen only once. The rearrangement uses TRBV6-6 and TRBJ2-7, with 7 bases matching TRBD1. The germline V gene has CDR1 MNHNY and CDR2 SVGAGI (reference sequence). Trimming took 2 bases from V and 5 from J; bases not matched to a gene: 12. The CDR3 is 16 amino acids. CDR3 bases: TGTGCCAGCAGTTACCTAGGGGGCAGTTCCCTCAACGAGCAGTACTTC. This sequence encodes CASSYLGGSSLNEQYF.

The count of this clone is one. The gene calls are TRBV5-6 and TRBJ1-6; 9 bases align to TRBD1. This CDR3 has 14 amino acids. CDR1 is SGHDT and CDR2 is YYEEEE in the germline V gene. V lost 2 bases to trimming and J lost 7 bases; unmatched junction nucleotides: 1. CDR3 sequence reads: CASSFGTGNSPLHF. CDR3 DNA: TGTGCCAGCAGCTTCGGGACAGGGAATTCACCCCTCCACTTT.

This chain links TRBV7-6 with TRBJ1-2; unclear D gene. The germline V gene encodes CDR1 SGHVS and CDR2 FNYEAQ. V lost 1 base to trimming and J lost 7 bases, with 16 bases between them. This CDR3 contains 15 residues. CDR3 nucleotides: TGTGCCAGCAGCTTAGAAGTTGGTGAAAGCGGTGGCTACACCTTC. It is translated as CASSLEVGESGGYTF.

As to this clone: One end of the junction does not line up with germline, which may come from a read error. The chain uses TRBV19 and TRBJ1-1; TRBD1 agrees at 7 bases. This CDR3 contains 14 residues. CDR1 and CDR2 (germline): LNHDA, SQIVND (reference sequence). The DNA of the CDR3 is TGTGCCAGTAGTATTCGACAGGGAAACACTGAGGCTTTCTTT. Its translation is CASSIRQGNTEAFF.

The chain links TRBV7-3 to TRBJ2-2; 11 bases align to TRBD1. The V segment lost 4 bases and the J segment 4 bases; nucleotides outside the gene matches: 5. The CDR3 extends over 16 amino acids. Germline CDR1 reads SGHTA; CDR2 reads FQGTGA. The CDR3 DNA reads as TGTGCCAGCAGCTCTGGACAGGGGGCGGTCACCGGGGAGCTGTTTTTT. Translation gives CASSSGQGAVTGELFF.

The CDR3 DNA sequence: TGTGCCAGCAGCGCCCAGCAGGACACTGAAGCTTTCTTT. Its translation is CASSAQQDTEAFF. This chain joins TRBV3-1 (or the pseudogene TRBV3-2) and TRBJ1-1; D uncertain. V gave up 5 bases and J gave up 3 bases, with 10 bases separating them. Germline V CDR1 and CDR2: LGHDT, YNNKEL (reference sequence). The CDR3 is made up of 13 amino acids.

The CDR3 nucleotides read TGTGCCAGCAGCCAATCACAGGGGAACGAGCAGTACTTC. Translating gives CASSQSQGNEQYF. V gene TRBV4-2 combines with J gene TRBJ2-7, with 7 bases aligning to TRBD1. Germline CDR1 LGHNA, CDR2 YNFKEQ. V shed 2 bases and J 5 bases; nucleotides not matched to a gene: 3. CDR3 size: 13 residues.

V usage is TRBV12-3 or TRBV12-4 and J usage is TRBJ2-1; D gene ambiguous. Trimming removed 3 bases at V and 9 bases at J, with 6 bases between. This CDR3 comprises 11 residues. CDR3 sequence (DNA): TGTGCCAGCAGTTTTTCGGTTGAGCAGTTCTTC. This translates into CASSFSVEQFF.

The chain recombines TRBV11-2 with TRBJ2-7; 9 bases fit TRBD1. V lost 4 bases and J lost 1; bases outside the gene matches: 5. The germline V gene has CDR1 SGHAT and CDR2 FQNNGV. The CDR3 covers 15 residues. The CDR3 loop reads CASSSGQGPSYEQYF. The CDR3, as DNA: TGTGCCAGCAGCTCGGGACAGGGCCCTTCCTACGAGCAGTACTTC.

The chain joins TRBV4-3 to TRBJ2-2; D not certain. This CDR3 region has 14 residues. Between the trimmed V and J ends, which lost 2 bases and 1 base, there was a span of 5 bases. Looked up from germline, CDR1 is LGHNA and CDR2 is YSLEER. The CDR3 is CASSQNRNTGELFF. The CDR3 region has the DNA TGCGCCAGCAGCCAAAACAGGAACACCGGGGAGCTGTTTTTT.

The chain combines TRBV19 with TRBJ2-1, with 7 bases matching TRBD2. The germline V gene encodes CDR1 LNHDA and CDR2 SQIVND (reference sequence). This CDR3 comprises 15 residues. V lost 7 bases and J lost 0; bases outside the gene matches: 6. This chain's CDR3 is CASNLGGSSYNEQFF. The CDR3 DNA reads TGTGCCAGTAATTTGGGCGGGAGCTCCTACAATGAGCAGTTCTTC.

This rearrangement joins TRBV5-1 to TRBJ2-7; a weak D match, TRBD1 (5 bases). V was trimmed by 4 bases and J by 0 bases, leaving 17 bases between them. The germline gives CDR1 SGHRS, CDR2 YFSETQ. CDR3 length: 16 residues. CDR3 coding DNA: TGCGCCAGCAGCCCAGACAGTCTTACAAGCTCCTACGAGCAGTACTTC. This sequence encodes CASSPDSLTSSYEQYF.

V and J are TRBV30 and TRBJ1-2; unclear D gene. CDR1 and CDR2 from the germline V gene are GTSNPN and SVGIG (reference sequence). This CDR3 has 12 residues. The V and J ends lost 3 bases and 2 bases respectively, with 7 bases between them. The CDR3 loop reads CAWRLRNYGYTF. CDR3 coding DNA: TGTGCCTGGAGACTTAGAAACTATGGCTACACCTTC.

This sequence joins TRBV5-4 and TRBJ1-1; D perhaps matches TRBD1 (5 bases). The CDR3 loop spans 13 amino acids. The V and J ends lost 2 bases and 3 bases respectively, with 8 bases between them. Germline CDR1 is SGHNT and CDR2 is YYREEE (reference sequence). CDR3 coding DNA: TGTGCCAGCAGCTTTAGCAGGGACACTGAAGCTTTCTTT. It yields the protein CASSFSRDTEAFF.

The chain is built from TRBV11-2 and TRBJ2-1; 15 positions agree with TRBD2. V shed 2 bases and J 9 bases; nucleotides not matched to a gene: 5. CDR1 and CDR2 (germline): SGHAT, FQNNGV. This CDR3 is 16 amino acids long. In DNA form, the CDR3 reads TGTGCCAGCAGCTTATTGGGGACTAGCGGGAGGTTTGAGCAGTTCTTC. It yields the protein CASSLLGTSGRFEQFF.

Remarks on this clone: Compared with germline, one end of the junction differs, possibly owing to a read error. The CDR3 loop is CASSYYDTYGYTF. Here the CDR3 DNA reads TGTGCCAGCAGCTACTACGACACCTATGGCTACACCTTC. The chain is built from TRBV6-2 or TRBV6-3 and TRBJ1-2; the D is unclear. The V gene's germline CDR1 is MNHEY and CDR2 SVGEGT. The CDR3 spans 13 residues.

The V call is TRBV5-4, the J call TRBJ2-3; maybe TRBD1 (5 bases). V was cut by 0 bases and J by 4 bases, with 9 bases left in between. This CDR3 has 14 amino acids. Germline-derived CDR1 and CDR2 are SGHNT and YYREEE (reference sequence). CDR3 in DNA: TGTGCCAGCAGCTTGGCCGCCAGGGCAGATACGCAGTATTTT. It yields the protein CASSLAARADTQYF.

The chain employs TRBV7-9 and TRBJ1-1, with D possibly TRBD1 on 5 matching bases. This CDR3 is built from 15 residues. Germline values: CDR1 SEHNR, CDR2 FQNEAQ (reference sequence). V lost 4 bases, J lost 1 base, and 13 bases lay in between. DNA of the CDR3: TGTGCCAGCAGCTCGTATGTGGGGGGGAACACTGAAGCTTTCTTT. Its translation: CASSSYVGGNTEAFF. Looking up the rest from reference TRBV7-9 and TRBJ1-1 gives the full variable domain: DTGVSQNPRHKITKRGQNVTFRCDPISEHNRLYWYRQTLGQGPEFLTYFQNEAQLEKSRLLSDRFSAERPKGSFSTLEIQRTEQGDSAMYLCASSSYVGGNTEAFFGQGTRLTVV.

The chain couples TRBV4-3 to TRBJ2-1; 9 bases are shared with TRBD2. Germline V gives CDR1 LGHNA, CDR2 YSLEER. Trimming at V came to 4 bases and at J to 5 bases, leaving 6 bases not matched to a gene. This CDR3 region has 15 residues. CDR3 region: CASSPLAGTNNEQFF. The CDR3 coding sequence is TGCGCCAGCAGCCCCCTAGCGGGGACTAACAATGAGCAGTTCTTC.

The V gene is TRBV3-1 (or the pseudogene TRBV3-2), the J gene TRBJ1-3; D call uncertain. This CDR3 has 14 amino acids. Per the germline V gene, CDR1 is LGHDT and CDR2 is YNNKEL (reference sequence). Trimming cost V 2 bases and J 1 base, with 6 bases left between them. The CDR3 DNA reads as TGTGCCAGCAGCCAATCCTCTTCTGGAAACACCATATATTTT. Translation: CASSQSSSGNTIYF.

The chain joins TRBV18 to TRBJ2-7; D uncertain. CDR3 size: 12 residues. CDR1 and CDR2 (germline): KGHSH, LQKENI. The germline V and J ends were trimmed by 6 bases and 2 bases, with 8 bases remaining between them. The CDR3 sequence is CASSAGTYEQYF. CDR3 bases: TGTGCCAGCTCGGCAGGCACCTACGAGCAGTACTTC.

J is TRBJ2-7 and V is TRBV11-2; 7 bases fit TRBD2. CDR1 and CDR2 from the germline V gene are SGHAT and FQNNGV. V was clipped by 6 bases and J by 0 bases; unmatched bases: 5. The CDR3 runs 14 residues. The CDR3 is CASRPSGTSYEQYF. For the CDR3, the DNA is TGTGCCAGCAGACCCAGCGGGACCTCCTACGAGCAGTACTTC.

This rearrangement joins TRBV9 to TRBJ2-1; the D is unclear. Trimming cost V 1 base and J 6 bases, with 8 bases left between them. This CDR3 is 13 amino acids long. In germline, CDR1 is SGDLS, CDR2 YYNGEE. The CDR3 here is CASSVYPGNEQFF. CDR3 in DNA: TGTGCCAGCAGCGTATACCCCGGCAATGAGCAGTTCTTC.

The rearrangement uses TRBV4-3 and TRBJ1-3; 7 nucleotides align to TRBD1. CDR1 and CDR2 (germline): LGHNA, YSLEER. Losses at the gene ends were 0 bases for V and 3 bases for J; bases not matched to a gene: 8. The CDR3 has 17 amino acids. The CDR3: CASSQEEPGGIGNTIYF. The CDR3 DNA sequence: TGCGCCAGCAGCCAAGAGGAACCAGGGGGTATTGGAAACACCATATATTTT.

CDR3 coding DNA: TGCAGCGTTGAAAGGGGGGGCGGTGGGACTGAAGCTTTCTTT. This sequence encodes CSVERGGGGTEAFF. The chain is built from TRBV29-1 and TRBJ1-1, with D maybe TRBD1 (6 bases). The CDR3 totals 14 residues. Germline CDR1 reads SQVTM; CDR2 reads ANQGSEA. V dropped 2 bases and J dropped 5 bases, with 15 bases sitting between them. The whole variable domain, filled in from reference TRBV29-1 and TRBJ1-1, reads SAVISQKPSRDICQRGTSLTIQCQVDSQVTMMFWYRQQPGQSLTLIATANQGSEATYESGFVIDKFPISRPNLTFSTLTVSNMSPEDSSIYLCSVERGGGGTEAFFGQGTRLTVV.

This clone has just one count. The chain combines TRBV5-1 with TRBJ1-2; no firm D call. Germline V gene lookup returns CDR1 SGHRS and CDR2 YFSETQ. CDR3 length: 14 residues. V was cut by 3 bases and J by 6 bases, with 15 bases left in between. The CDR3 DNA follows: TGCGCCAGCAGCTATCAAGTAGAGGGCGATGGCTACACCTTC. This translates into CASSYQVEGDGYTF.

This clone was observed once. The chain joins TRBV11-2 to TRBJ1-2; 7 bases match TRBD1. With V trimmed by 7 bases and J by 6 bases, 5 bases remained unmatched. The CDR3 is made up of 12 amino acids. Per germline, CDR1 SGHAT and CDR2 FQNNGV. CDR3 in DNA: TGTGCCAGCAATCACAGGGGTAATGGCTACACCTTC. As protein: CASNHRGNGYTF.

The CDR3 spells CASSVRGLAGLNEQFF. CDR3 DNA sequence: TGTGCCAGCAGCGTAAGAGGACTAGCGGGTTTGAATGAGCAGTTCTTC. V and J are TRBV9 and TRBJ2-1; TRBD2 aligns across 11 bases. The V gene end was trimmed by 1 base and the J gene end by 7 bases; junction bases not matched to a gene: 7. Per the germline V gene, CDR1 is SGDLS and CDR2 is YYNGEE. The CDR3 is 16 amino acids.